This T cell receptor beta chain emerged from a study of long-term antiretroviral therapy in people with HIV. It was version v3.0 of the immunoSEQ assay that was run at survey level. Libraries were prepared by immunoSEQ multiplex PCR; TCRdb keeps only in-frame clonotypes and omits some of them. Of roughly 29,000 clones listed, about 95% were seen once; the top ten hold over 7%. Germline loops: CDR1 MDHEN, CDR2 SYDVKM. Trimming shortened V by 5 bases and J by 0 bases, and 11 bases separated the two germline ends. CDR3 length equals 15 residues. The rearrangement joins TRBV28 to TRBJ1-5; unclear D gene. The sequenced sample was unsorted PBMCs, obtained 5.3 years after starting antiretroviral therapy. The clonotype originates from a young man with HIV. The CDR3 DNA is TGTGCCAGCAGTAGGGCAAGGTATAGCAATCAGCCCCAGCATTTT. Protein product: CASSRARYSNQPQHF. Full variable domain (missing parts from reference TRBV28 and TRBJ1-5): DVKVTQSSRYLVKRTGEKVFLECVQDMDHENMFWYRQDPGLGLRLIYFSYDVKMKEKGDIPEGYSVSREKKERFSLILESASTNQTSMYLCASSRARYSNQPQHFGDGTRLSIL.